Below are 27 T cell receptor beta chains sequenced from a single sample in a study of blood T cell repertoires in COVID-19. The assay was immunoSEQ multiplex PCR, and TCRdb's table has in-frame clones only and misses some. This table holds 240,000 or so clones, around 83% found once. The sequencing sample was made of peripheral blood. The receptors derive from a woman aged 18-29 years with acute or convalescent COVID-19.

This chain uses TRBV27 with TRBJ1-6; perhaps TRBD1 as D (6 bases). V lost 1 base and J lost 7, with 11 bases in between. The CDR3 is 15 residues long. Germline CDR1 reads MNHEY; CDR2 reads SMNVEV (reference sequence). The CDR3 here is CASSLFQGLNSPLHF. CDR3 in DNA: TGTGCCAGCAGTTTATTCCAGGGGCTAAATTCACCCCTCCACTTT.

CDR3 sequence: CASSRQGRVAEAFF. CDR3 nucleotide sequence: TGTGCCAGCAGTAGACAGGGTAGGGTCGCTGAAGCTTTCTTT. This sequence joins TRBV25-1 and TRBJ1-1; TRBD1 matches 7 bases. The CDR3 runs to 14 residues. Germline CDR1 reads MGHDK; CDR2 reads SYGVNS. After removal of 5 bases from V and 6 bases from J, the junction contained 9 bases not matched to a gene.

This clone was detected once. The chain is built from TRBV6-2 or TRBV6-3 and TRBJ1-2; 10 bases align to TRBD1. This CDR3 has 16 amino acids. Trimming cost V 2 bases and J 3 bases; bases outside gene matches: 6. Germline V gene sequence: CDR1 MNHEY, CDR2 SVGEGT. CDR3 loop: CASSYADRGLHYGYTF. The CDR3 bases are TGTGCCAGCAGTTACGCGGACAGGGGGTTGCACTATGGCTACACCTTC.

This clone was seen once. This CDR3 is CASSIDGTAFYGYTF. In DNA form, the CDR3 reads TGTGCCAGTAGTATAGATGGGACAGCCTTCTATGGCTACACCTTC. The V call is TRBV19, the J call TRBJ1-2, with 7 bases fitting TRBD1. Unmatched junction bases numbered 5, after V lost 0 bases and J lost 4 bases. The germline CDR1 and CDR2 sequences are LNHDA and SQIVND (reference sequence). This CDR3 is built from 15 residues. Using reference TRBV19 and TRBJ1-2 for the parts outside the CDR3, the full variable domain is DGGITQSPKYLFRKEGQNVTLSCEQNLNHDAMYWYRQDPGQGLRLIYYSQIVNDFQKGDIAEGYSVSREKKESFPLTVTSAQKNPTAFYLCASSIDGTAFYGYTFGSGTRLTVV.

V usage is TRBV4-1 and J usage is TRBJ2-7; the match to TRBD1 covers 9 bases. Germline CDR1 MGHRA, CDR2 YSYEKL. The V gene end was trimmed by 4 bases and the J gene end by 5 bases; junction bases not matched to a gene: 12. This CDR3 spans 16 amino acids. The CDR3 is CASSPTSDRGGDEQYF. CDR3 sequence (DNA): TGCGCCAGCAGCCCGACCTCGGACAGGGGTGGGGACGAGCAGTACTTC.

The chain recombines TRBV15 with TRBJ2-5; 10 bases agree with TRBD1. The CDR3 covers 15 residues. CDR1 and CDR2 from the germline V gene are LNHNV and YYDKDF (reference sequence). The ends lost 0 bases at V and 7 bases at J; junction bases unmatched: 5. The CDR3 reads CATSREDRGGGTQYF. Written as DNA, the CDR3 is TGTGCCACCAGCAGAGAGGACAGGGGGGGAGGGACCCAGTACTTC.

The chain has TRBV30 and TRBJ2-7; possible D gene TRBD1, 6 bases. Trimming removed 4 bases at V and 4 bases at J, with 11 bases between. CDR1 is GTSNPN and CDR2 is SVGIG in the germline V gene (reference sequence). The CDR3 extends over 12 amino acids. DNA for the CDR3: TGTGCCTGGACGACAGGAGATTACGAGCAGTACTTC. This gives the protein CAWTTGDYEQYF. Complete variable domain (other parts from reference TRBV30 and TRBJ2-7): SQTIHQWPATLVQPVGSPLSLECTVEGTSNPNLYWYRQAAGRGLQLLFYSVGIGQISSEVPQNLSASRPQDRQFILSSKKLLLSDSGFYLCAWTTGDYEQYFGPGTRLTVT.

The CDR3 nucleotides read TGTGCCAGCAGTGACCCCGGGACTTCGGCAACCACTGAAGCTTTCTTT. Protein: CASSDPGTSATTEAFF. This chain connects TRBV6-1 to TRBJ1-1, with D tentatively TRBD1 (5 bases). From germline, CDR1 is MNHNS and CDR2 SASEGT. The V and J ends lost 3 bases and 4 bases respectively, with 18 bases between them. This CDR3 region has 16 residues.

The CDR3: CAINPAGLVNLYGYTF. CDR3 DNA sequence: TGTGCCATCAATCCCGCAGGGTTGGTTAACTTGTATGGCTACACCTTC. The J gene is TRBJ1-2, the V gene TRBV10-3; D perhaps matches TRBD1 (5 bases). The CDR3 totals 16 residues. V gave up 7 bases and J gave up 5 bases, with 23 bases separating them. Germline loops: CDR1 ENHRY, CDR2 SYGVKD.

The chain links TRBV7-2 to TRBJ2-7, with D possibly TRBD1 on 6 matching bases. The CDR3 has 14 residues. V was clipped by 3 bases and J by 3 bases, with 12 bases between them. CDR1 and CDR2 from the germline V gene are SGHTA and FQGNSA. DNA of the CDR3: TGTGCCAGCAGCTTGGGGGCTAAAGTCTACGAGCAGTACTTC. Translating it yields CASSLGAKVYEQYF.

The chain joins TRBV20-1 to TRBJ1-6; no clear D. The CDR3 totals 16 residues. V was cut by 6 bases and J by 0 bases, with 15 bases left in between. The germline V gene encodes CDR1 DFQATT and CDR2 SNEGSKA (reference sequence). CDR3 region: CSASTVQSSYNSPLHF. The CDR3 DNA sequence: TGCAGTGCCAGTACCGTACAGAGCTCCTATAATTCACCCCTCCACTTT.

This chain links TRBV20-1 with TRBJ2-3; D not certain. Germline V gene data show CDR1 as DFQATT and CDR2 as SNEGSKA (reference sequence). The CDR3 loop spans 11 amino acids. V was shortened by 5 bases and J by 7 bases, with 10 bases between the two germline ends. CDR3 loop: CSAPETNTQYF. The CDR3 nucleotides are TGCAGTGCTCCCGAGACAAATACGCAGTATTTT.

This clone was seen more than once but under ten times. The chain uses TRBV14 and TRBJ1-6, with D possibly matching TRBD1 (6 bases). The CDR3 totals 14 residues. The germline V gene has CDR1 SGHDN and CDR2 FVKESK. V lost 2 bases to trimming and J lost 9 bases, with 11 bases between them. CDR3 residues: CASSQTGSGSPLHF. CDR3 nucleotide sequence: TGTGCCAGCAGCCAAACAGGGTCGGGTTCACCCCTCCACTTT.

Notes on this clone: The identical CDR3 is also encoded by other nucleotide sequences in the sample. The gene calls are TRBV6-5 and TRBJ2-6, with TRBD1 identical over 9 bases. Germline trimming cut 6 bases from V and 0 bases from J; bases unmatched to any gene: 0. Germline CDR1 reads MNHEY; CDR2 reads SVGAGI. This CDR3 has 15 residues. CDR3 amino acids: CASRTGGSGANVLTF. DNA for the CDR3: TGTGCCAGCAGGACAGGGGGCTCTGGGGCCAACGTCCTGACTTTC.

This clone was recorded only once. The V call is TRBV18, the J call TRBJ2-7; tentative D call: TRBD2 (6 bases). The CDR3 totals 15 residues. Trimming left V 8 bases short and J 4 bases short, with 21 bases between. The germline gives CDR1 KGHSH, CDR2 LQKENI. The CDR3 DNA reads TGTGCCAGCACCACTAACTCCCTCGGGGGATACGAGCAGTACTTC. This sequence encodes CASTTNSLGGYEQYF.

The CDR3 loop reads CASSSIQGSPSGNTIYF. The DNA for the CDR3 is TGTGCCAGCAGCTCCATCCAAGGTAGCCCCTCTGGAAACACCATATATTTT. The genes are TRBV7-9 and TRBJ1-3, with unresolved D. Germline CDR1 and CDR2: SEHNR and FQNEAQ (reference sequence). The ends were cut back, 4 bases at V and 0 bases at J, with 16 bases in the middle. The CDR3 runs to 17 residues.

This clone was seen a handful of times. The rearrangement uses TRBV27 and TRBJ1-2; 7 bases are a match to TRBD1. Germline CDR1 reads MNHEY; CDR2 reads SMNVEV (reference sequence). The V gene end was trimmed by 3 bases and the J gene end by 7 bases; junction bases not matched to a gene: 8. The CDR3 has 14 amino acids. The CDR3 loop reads CASSLTGLLGGYTF. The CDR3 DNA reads TGTGCCAGCAGTTTGACAGGGCTTTTGGGTGGCTACACCTTC.

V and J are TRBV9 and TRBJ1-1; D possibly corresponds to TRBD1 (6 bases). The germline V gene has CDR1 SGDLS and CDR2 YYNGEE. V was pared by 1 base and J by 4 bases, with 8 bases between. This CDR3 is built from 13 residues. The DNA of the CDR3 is TGTGCCAGCAGCGTATGGGACACCACTGAAGCTTTCTTT. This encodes CASSVWDTTEAFF.

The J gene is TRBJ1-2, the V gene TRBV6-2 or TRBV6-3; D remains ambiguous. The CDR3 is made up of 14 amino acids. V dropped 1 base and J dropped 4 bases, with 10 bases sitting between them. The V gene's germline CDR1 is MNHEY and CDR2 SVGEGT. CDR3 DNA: TGTGCCAGCAGTTACTGGGAGGGTTCCTATGGCTACACCTTC. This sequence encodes CASSYWEGSYGYTF.

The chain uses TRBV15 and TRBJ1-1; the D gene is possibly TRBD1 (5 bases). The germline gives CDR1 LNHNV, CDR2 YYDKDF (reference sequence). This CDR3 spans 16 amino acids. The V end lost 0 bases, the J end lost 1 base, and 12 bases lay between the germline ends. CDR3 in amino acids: CATSRELLQENTEAFF. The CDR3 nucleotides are TGTGCCACCAGCAGAGAACTATTACAGGAGAACACTGAAGCTTTCTTT.

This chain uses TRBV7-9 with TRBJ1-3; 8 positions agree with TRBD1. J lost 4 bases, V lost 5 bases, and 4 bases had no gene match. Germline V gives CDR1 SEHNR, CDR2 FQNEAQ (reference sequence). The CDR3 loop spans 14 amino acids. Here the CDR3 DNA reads TGTGCCAGCAGCCACTGGGACAGGGGAAACACCATATATTTT. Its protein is CASSHWDRGNTIYF.

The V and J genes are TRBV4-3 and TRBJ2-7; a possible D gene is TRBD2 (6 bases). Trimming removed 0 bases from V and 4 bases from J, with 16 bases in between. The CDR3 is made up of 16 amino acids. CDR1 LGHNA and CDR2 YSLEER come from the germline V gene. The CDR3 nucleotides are TGCGCCAGCAGCCAAGATCTTGTCCGGGGGAAGTACGAGCAGTACTTC. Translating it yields CASSQDLVRGKYEQYF.

The CDR3, as DNA: TGCAGCGGGGGTTATGTGGAGGAGAACACTGAAGCTTTCTTT. Amino acid sequence: CSGGYVEENTEAFF. The chain carries TRBV29-1 and TRBJ1-1; D is uncertain. CDR1 SQVTM and CDR2 ANQGSEA come from the germline V gene. The CDR3 runs 14 residues. The V end was cut by 7 bases, the J end by 1 base, with 16 bases between.

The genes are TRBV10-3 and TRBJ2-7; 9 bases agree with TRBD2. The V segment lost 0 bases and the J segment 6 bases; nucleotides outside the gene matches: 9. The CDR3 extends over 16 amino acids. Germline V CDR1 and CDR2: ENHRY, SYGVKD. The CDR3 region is CAISESKVAGVTEQYF. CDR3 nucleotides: TGTGCCATCAGTGAGTCGAAGGTAGCGGGAGTAACCGAGCAGTACTTC.

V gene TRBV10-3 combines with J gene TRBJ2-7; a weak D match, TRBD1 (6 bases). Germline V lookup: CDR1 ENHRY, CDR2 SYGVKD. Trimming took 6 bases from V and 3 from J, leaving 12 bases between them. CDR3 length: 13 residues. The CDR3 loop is CAISHGQYYEQYF. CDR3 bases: TGTGCCATCAGCCACGGACAGTACTACGAGCAGTACTTC.

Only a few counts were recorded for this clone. CDR3 region: CASSNPNGAFF. The CDR3 nucleotides are TGTGCCAGCAGCAACCCCAACGGGGCTTTCTTT. The V and J genes are TRBV21-1 and TRBJ1-1. TRBV21-1 is given as a pseudogene. The CDR3 sequence is 11 residues long.

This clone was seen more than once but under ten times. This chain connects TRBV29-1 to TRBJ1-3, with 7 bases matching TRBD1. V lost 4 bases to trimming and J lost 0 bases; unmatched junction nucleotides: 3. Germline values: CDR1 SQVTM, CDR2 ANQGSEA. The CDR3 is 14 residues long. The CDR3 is CSVAGGNSGNTIYF. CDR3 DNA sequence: TGCAGCGTTGCAGGGGGTAACTCTGGAAACACCATATATTTT.